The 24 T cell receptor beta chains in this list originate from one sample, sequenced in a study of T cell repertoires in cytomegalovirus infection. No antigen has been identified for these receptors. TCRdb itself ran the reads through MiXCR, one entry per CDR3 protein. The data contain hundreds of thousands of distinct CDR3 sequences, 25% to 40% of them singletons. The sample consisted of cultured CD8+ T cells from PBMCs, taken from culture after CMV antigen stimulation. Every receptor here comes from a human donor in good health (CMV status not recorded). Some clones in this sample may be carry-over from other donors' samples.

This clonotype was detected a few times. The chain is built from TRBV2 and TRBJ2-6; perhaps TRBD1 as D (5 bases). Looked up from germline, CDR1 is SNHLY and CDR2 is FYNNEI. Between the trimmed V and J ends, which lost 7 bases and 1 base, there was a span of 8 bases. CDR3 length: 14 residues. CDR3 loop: CASNQGSGANVLTF. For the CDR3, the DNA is TGTGCCAGCAACCAGGGATCTGGGGCCAACGTCCTGACTTTC.

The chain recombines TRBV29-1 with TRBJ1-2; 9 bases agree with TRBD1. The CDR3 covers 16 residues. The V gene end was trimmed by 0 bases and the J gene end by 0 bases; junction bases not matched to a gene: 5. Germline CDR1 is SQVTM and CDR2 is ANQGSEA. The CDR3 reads CSVEDRTGGSNYGYTF. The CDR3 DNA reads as TGCAGCGTTGAAGATCGAACAGGGGGCTCTAACTATGGCTACACCTTC.

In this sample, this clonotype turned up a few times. The CDR3 DNA reads TGTGCCAGCAGTTACTCGATACGAGTAGCGGGGGGGCTGGATACGCAGTATTTT. This codes for CASSYSIRVAGGLDTQYF. This rearrangement joins TRBV6-6 to TRBJ2-3; 11 bases match TRBD2. Unmatched junction bases numbered 11, after V lost 0 bases and J lost 6 bases. The CDR3 sequence is 18 residues long. Germline V gene sequence: CDR1 MNHNY, CDR2 SVGAGI (reference sequence).

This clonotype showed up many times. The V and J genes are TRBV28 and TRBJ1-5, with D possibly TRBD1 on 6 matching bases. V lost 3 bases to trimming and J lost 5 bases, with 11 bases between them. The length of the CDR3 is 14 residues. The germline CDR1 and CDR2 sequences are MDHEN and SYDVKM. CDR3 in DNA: TGTGCCAGCAGTTTTCCGGGGGCTGATCAGCCCCAGCATTTT. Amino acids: CASSFPGADQPQHF.

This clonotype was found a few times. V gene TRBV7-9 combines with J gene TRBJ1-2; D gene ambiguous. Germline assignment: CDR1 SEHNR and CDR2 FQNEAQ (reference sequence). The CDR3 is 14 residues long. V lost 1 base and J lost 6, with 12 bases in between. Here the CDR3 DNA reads TGTGCCAGCAGCTTAGACCCGGGGATGGATGGCTACACCTTC. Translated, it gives CASSLDPGMDGYTF.

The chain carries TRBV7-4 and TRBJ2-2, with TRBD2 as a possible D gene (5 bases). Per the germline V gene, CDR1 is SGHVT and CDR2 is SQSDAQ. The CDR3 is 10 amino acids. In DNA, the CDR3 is TGTGCGGGAGATACCGGGGAGCTGTTTTTT. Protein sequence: CAGDTGELFF.

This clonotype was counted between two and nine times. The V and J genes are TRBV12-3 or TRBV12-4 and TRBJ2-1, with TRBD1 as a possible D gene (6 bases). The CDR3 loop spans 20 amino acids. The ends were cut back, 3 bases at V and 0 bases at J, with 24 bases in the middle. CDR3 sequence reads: CASSFVTGQLSLSSYNEQFF. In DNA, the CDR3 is TGTGCCAGCAGTTTTGTTACAGGACAGTTATCTCTAAGCTCCTACAATGAGCAGTTCTTC.

CDR3 amino acids: CATKVGGTEAFF. CDR3 sequence (DNA): TGTGCCACCAAAGTGGGAGGAACTGAAGCTTTCTTT. This rearrangement joins TRBV25-1 to TRBJ1-1; D unresolved. Between the trimmed V and J ends, which lost 10 bases and 5 bases, there was a span of 14 bases. This CDR3 region has 12 residues. In germline, CDR1 is MGHDK, CDR2 SYGVNS.

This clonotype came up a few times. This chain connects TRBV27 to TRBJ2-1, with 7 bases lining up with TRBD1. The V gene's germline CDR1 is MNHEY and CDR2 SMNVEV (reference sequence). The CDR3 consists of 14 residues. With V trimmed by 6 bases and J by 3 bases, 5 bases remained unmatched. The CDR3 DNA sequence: TGTGCCAGCAGAGCCGGGACAGACTACAATGAGCAGTTCTTC. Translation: CASRAGTDYNEQFF.

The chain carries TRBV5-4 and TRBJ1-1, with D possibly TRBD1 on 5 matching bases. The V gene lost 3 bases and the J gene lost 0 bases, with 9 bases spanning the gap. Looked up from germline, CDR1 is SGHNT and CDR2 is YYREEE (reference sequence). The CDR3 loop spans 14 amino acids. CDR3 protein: CASSWSGMNTEAFF. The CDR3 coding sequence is TGTGCCAGCAGCTGGTCAGGGATGAACACTGAAGCTTTCTTT.

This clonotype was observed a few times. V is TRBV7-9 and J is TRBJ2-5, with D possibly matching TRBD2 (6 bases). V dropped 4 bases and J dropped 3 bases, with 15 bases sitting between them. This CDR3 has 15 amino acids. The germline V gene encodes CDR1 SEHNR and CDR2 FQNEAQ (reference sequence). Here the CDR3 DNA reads TGTGCCAGCAGCTCTTCTAGCGTGGGGGAAGAGACCCAGTACTTC. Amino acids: CASSSSSVGEETQYF.

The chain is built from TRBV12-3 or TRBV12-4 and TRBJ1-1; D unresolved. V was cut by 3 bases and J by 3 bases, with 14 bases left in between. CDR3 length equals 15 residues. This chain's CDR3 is CASSFVTRRHTEAFF. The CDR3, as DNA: TGTGCCAGCAGTTTTGTGACAAGGAGGCACACTGAAGCTTTCTTT.

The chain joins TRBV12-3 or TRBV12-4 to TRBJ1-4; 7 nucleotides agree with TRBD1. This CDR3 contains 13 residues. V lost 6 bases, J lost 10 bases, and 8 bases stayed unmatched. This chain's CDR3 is CASRSGQAGKLFF. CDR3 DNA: TGTGCCAGCAGGAGTGGACAGGCTGGAAAACTGTTTTTT.

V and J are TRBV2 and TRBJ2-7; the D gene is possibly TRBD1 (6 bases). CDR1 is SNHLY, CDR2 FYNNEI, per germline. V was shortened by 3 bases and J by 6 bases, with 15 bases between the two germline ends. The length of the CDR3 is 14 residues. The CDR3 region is CASSDAAGGGEQYV. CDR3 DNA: TGTGCCAGCAGTGATGCAGCTGGGGGCGGCGAGCAGTACGTC.

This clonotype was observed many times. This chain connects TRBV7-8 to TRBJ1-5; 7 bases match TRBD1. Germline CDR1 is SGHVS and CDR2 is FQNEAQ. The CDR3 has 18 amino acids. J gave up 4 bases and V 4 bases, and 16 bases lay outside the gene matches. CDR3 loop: CASSSSEPGTELNQPQHF. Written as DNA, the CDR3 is TGTGCCAGCAGCTCCAGCGAACCCGGGACAGAGTTAAATCAGCCCCAGCATTTT.

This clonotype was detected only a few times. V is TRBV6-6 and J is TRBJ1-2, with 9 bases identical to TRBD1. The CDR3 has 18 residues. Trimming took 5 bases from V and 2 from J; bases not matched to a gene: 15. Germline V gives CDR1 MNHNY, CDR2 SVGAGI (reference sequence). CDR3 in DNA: TGTGCCAGCAGTAACCGGGACAGGGTTTCTCGTCTCAACTATGGCTACACCTTC. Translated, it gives CASSNRDRVSRLNYGYTF.

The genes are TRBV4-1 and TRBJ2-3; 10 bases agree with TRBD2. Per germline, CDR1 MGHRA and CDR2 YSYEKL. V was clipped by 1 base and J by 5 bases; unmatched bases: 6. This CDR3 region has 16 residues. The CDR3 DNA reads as TGCGCCAGCAGCCAAGCCCCAGCGGGGGGGGGAGATACGCAGTATTTT. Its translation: CASSQAPAGGGDTQYF.

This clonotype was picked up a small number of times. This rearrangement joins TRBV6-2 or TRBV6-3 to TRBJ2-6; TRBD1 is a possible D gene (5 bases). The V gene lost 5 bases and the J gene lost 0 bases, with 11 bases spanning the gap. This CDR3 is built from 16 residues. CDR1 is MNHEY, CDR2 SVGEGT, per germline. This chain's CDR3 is CASSGPTVSGANVLTF. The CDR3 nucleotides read TGTGCCAGCAGTGGCCCGACAGTCTCTGGGGCCAACGTCCTGACTTTC.

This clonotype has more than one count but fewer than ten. The CDR3 bases are TGTGCCAGTAGCCCTGAGGAACGTGGGTATGGCTACACCTTC. It yields the protein CASSPEERGYGYTF. The gene calls are TRBV19 and TRBJ1-2; D is ambiguous. Trimming stripped 6 bases from V and 5 bases from J, with 16 bases between. Germline assignment: CDR1 LNHDA and CDR2 SQIVND (reference sequence). The CDR3 contains 14 residues.

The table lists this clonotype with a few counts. This CDR3 reads CASSSRESGNTIYF. Here the CDR3 DNA reads TGTGCCAGCAGCTCCAGGGAATCCGGAAACACCATATATTTT. The J gene is TRBJ1-3, the V gene TRBV11-2; weak D call: TRBD1 (5 bases). This CDR3 comprises 14 residues. The V end lost 4 bases, the J end lost 4 bases, and 11 bases lay between the germline ends. Germline lookup yields CDR1 SGHAT and CDR2 FQNNGV.

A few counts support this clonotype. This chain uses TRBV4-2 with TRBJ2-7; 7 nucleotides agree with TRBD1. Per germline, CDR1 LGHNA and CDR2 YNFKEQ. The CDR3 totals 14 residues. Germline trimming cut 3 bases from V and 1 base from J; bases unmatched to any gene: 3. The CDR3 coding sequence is TGTGCCAGCAGCCACCACAGGGGTTCCTACGAGCAGTACGTC. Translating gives CASSHHRGSYEQYV.

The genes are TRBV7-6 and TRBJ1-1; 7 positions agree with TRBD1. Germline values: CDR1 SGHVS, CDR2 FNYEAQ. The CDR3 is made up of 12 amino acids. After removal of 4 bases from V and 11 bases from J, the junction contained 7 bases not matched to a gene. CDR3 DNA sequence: TGTGCCAGCAGCTCAGACAGGGTAATGGCTTTCTTT. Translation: CASSSDRVMAFF.

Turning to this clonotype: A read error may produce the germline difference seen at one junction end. The CDR3 bases are TGTGTCAGCGAGGCGAGGAGTTTCAGACTTGATGGCTACACCTTC. It codes for CVSEARSFRLDGYTF. The chain combines TRBV7-3 with TRBJ1-2; no firm D call. This CDR3 has 15 residues. The V gene's germline CDR1 is SGHTA and CDR2 FQGTGA.

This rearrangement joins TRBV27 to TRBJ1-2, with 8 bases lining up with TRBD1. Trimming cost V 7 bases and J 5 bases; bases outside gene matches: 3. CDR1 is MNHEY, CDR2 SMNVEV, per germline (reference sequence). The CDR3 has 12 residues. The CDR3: CASKQGAYGYTF. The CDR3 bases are TGTGCCAGCAAGCAGGGGGCGTATGGCTACACCTTC.